A single T cell receptor beta chain is shown here with its context. Germline CDR1 MNHEY, CDR2 SVGEGT. J lost 11 bases, V lost 3 bases, and 1 base had no gene match. The CDR3 sequence is 11 residues long. This record comes from a study of blood T cell repertoires in COVID-19. Background on the study: Whether acute or convalescent, the COVID-19 samples came from the United States, Italy and Spain. Sample material is recorded as cDNA or gDNA derived from T cells, B-cell-depleted T cells, or PBMCs.

The authors' processing: Reference gene primer amplification yielded estimated nucleated cell counts. Method: immunoSEQ multiplex PCR; TCRdb's copy keeps in-frame clones and lacks some. From that table come the V and J calls and clone size; the DNA was used to work out D and trimming. The sample lists 110,000 to 150,000 clones; 75% to 90% were seen once. This sequence was found in a human donor in a cohort sampled during active COVID-19. V usage is TRBV6-2 or TRBV6-3 and J usage is TRBJ2-1, with 7 bases that match TRBD2. Source material: peripheral blood. In DNA form, the CDR3 reads TGTGCCAGCAGTTATGGGACTAAGCAGTTCTTC. Protein sequence: CASSYGTKQFF.